A single sample gave rise to the 3 T cell receptor beta chains below, sequenced in a study of shared clonotypes between healthy human individuals. Clones were sequenced by immunoSEQ multiplex PCR, and TCRdb holds only the in-frame ones, with some missing. The sample consists of over a million clones, about 84% of them appearing once. Source material: memory CD4+ T cells from PBMCs. Subset indicated: CD45RA-negative fraction. These TCRs come from a young man in good health. Some clones in this sample may be carry-over from other donors' samples.

The genes are TRBV6-5 and TRBJ2-7; 9 nucleotides line up with TRBD2. This CDR3 contains 14 residues. Germline V gene sequence: CDR1 MNHEY, CDR2 SVGAGI. Trimming took 6 bases from V and 4 from J; bases not matched to a gene: 7. The CDR3 DNA sequence: TGTGCCAGCAGAATAGCGGGAGCAGGATACGAGCAGTACTTC. Its protein product is CASRIAGAGYEQYF.

This clone came up once. CDR3 region: CASSYEYEQYF. CDR3 DNA sequence: TGTGCCAGCAGCTATGAGTACGAGCAGTACTTC. V is TRBV5-4 and J is TRBJ2-7; D is unresolved. Germline CDR1 is SGHNT and CDR2 is YYREEE (reference sequence). The CDR3 runs to 11 residues. V was pared by 3 bases and J by 4 bases, with 5 bases between.

V gene TRBV7-2 combines with J gene TRBJ2-7; D is ambiguous. Trimming removed 4 bases at V and 4 bases at J, with 14 bases between. This CDR3 is 14 amino acids long. Germline CDR1 reads SGHTA; CDR2 reads FQGNSA. CDR3 residues: CASSSPTVRYEQYF. For the CDR3, the DNA is TGTGCCAGCAGCTCTCCGACGGTTAGGTACGAGCAGTACTTC.